Reported below is one T cell receptor beta chain. This entry comes from a study of blood T cell repertoires in COVID-19. Overall study: The origin of the acute and convalescent COVID-19 samples was the United States, Italy and Spain. PBMCs, B-cell-depleted T cells, or T cells provided the cDNA or gDNA that made up the material.

Source study methods: By means of reference gene primer amplification, nucleated cell counts were estimated. The table came from immunoSEQ multiplex PCR; TCRdb's copy has only in-frame clones and leaves some out. The D gene and trimming were derived from the DNA, and the V and J assignments and clone size from that table. This sample yields 120,000 or so clones, of which roughly 69% are seen a single time; approximately 2.3% belongs to the top ten. The TCR originated in a woman in her 70s with acute or convalescent COVID-19. Sequencing was done on a sample of peripheral blood.

CDR3 residues: CASSYSGQLNTEAFF. DNA of the CDR3: TGTGCCAGCAGTTACTCCGGACAGTTGAACACTGAAGCTTTCTTT. The rearrangement uses TRBV6-5 and TRBJ1-1; weak D call: TRBD1 (6 bases). The CDR3 sequence is 15 residues long. Germline assignment: CDR1 MNHEY and CDR2 SVGAGI. V lost 0 bases to trimming and J lost 0 bases, with 8 bases between them.